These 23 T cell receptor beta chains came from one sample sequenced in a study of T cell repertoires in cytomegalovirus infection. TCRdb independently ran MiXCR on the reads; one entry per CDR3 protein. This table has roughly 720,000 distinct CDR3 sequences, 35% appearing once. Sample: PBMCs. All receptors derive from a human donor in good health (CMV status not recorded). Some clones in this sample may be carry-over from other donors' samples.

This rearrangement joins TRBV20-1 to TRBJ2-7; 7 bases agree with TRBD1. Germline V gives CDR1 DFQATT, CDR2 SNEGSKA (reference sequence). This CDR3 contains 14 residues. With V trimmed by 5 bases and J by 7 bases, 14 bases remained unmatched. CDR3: CSAQYGTDLSEQYF. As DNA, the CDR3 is TGCAGTGCTCAGTACGGGACAGATCTATCAGAGCAGTACTTC.

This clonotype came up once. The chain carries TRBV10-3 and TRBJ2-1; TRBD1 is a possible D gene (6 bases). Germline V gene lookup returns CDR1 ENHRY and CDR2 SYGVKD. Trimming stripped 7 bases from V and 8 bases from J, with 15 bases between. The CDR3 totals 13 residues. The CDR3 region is CAITHRAGDEQFF. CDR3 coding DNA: TGTGCCATCACTCACAGGGCCGGGGATGAGCAGTTCTTC.

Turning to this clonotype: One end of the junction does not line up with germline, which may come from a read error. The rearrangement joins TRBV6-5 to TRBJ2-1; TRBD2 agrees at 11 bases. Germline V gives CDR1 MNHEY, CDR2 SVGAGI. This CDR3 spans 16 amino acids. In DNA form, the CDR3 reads TGTTCCAGCAGCCGACCGGGACTAGCGGCCTACAATGAGCAGTTCTTC. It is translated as CSSSRPGLAAYNEQFF.

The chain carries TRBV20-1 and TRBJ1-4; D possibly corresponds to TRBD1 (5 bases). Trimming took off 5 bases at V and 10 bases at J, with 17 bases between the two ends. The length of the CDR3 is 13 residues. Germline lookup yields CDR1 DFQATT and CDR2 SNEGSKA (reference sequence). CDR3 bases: TGCAGTGCTTCCGGGACCGCCGAGTTAAAACTGTTTTTT. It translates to CSASGTAELKLFF.

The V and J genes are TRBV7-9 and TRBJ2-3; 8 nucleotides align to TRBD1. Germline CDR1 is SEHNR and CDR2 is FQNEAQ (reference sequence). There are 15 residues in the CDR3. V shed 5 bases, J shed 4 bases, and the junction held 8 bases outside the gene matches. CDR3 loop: CASSLPDREADTQYF. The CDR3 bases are TGTGCCAGCAGCCTACCGGACAGGGAGGCAGATACGCAGTATTTT.

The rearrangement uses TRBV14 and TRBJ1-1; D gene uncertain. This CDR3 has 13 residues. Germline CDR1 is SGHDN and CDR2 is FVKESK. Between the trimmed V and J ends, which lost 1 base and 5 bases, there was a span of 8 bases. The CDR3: CASSQGRWTEAFF. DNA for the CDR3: TGTGCCAGCAGCCAAGGACGGTGGACTGAAGCTTTCTTT.

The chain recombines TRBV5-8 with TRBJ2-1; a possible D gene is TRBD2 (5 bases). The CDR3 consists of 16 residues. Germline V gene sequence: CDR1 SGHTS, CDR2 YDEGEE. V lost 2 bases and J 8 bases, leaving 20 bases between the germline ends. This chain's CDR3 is CASSLSVHSAGDEQFF. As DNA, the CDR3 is TGTGCCAGCAGCTTATCAGTCCATAGCGCAGGCGATGAGCAGTTCTTC.

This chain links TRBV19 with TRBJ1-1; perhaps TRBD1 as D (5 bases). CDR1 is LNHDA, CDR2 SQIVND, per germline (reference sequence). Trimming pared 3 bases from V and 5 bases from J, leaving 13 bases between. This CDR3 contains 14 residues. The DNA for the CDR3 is TGTGCCAGTAGTATGGAGGGCGGGGGGACTGAAGCTTTCTTT. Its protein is CASSMEGGGTEAFF.

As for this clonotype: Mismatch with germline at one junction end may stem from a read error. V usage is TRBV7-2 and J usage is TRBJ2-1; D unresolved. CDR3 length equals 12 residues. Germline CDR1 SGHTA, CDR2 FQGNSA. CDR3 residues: CASSLVAREQVF. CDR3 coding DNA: TGTGCCAGTAGCTTAGTCGCGAGAGAGCAGGTCTTC.

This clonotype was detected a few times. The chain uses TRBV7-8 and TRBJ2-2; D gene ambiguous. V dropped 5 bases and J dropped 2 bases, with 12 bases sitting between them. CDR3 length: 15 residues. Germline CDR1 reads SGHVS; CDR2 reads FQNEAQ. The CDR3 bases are TGTGCCAGCAGCCCCCCGGGCAGAAACACCGGGGAGCTGTTTTTT. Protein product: CASSPPGRNTGELFF.

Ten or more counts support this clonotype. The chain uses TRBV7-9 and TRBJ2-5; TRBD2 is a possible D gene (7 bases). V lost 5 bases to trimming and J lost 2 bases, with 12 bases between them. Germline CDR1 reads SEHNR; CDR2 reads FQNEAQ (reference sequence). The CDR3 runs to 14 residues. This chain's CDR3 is CASSPRGLQETQYF. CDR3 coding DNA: TGTGCCAGCAGCCCGCGGGGGCTACAAGAGACCCAGTACTTC.

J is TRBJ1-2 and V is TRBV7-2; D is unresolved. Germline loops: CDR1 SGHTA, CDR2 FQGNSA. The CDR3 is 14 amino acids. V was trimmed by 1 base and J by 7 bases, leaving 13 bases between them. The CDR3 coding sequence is TGTGCCAGCAGCTTAGAAGAGGGAATTCGTGGCTACACCTTC. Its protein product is CASSLEEGIRGYTF.

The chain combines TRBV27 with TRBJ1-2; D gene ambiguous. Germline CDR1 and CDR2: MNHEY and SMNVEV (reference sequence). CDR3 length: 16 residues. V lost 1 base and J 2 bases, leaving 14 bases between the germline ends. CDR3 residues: CASSLYPGLGNYGYTF. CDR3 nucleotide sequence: TGTGCCAGCAGTTTATACCCGGGTTTGGGGAACTATGGCTACACCTTC.

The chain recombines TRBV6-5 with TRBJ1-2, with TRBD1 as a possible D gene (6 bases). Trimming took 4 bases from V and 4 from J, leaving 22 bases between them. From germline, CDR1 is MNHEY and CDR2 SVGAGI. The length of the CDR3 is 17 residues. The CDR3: CASSSNSEGVGSYGYTF. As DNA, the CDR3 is TGTGCCAGCAGTTCCAACTCAGAGGGGGTCGGGTCCTATGGCTACACCTTC.

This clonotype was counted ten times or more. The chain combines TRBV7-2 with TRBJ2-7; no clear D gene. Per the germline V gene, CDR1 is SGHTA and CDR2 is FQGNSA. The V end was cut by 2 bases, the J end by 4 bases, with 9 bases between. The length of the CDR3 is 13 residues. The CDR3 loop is CASSLLPRYEQYF. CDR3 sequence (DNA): TGTGCCAGCAGCTTACTCCCTCGGTACGAGCAGTACTTC.

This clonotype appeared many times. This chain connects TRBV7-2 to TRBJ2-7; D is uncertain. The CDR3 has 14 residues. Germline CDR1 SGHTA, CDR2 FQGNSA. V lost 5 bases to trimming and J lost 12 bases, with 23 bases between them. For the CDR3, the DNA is TGTGCCAGCAGCCCCTCCTTTAAATCTACGAGCATGTACTTC. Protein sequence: CASSPSFKSTSMYF.

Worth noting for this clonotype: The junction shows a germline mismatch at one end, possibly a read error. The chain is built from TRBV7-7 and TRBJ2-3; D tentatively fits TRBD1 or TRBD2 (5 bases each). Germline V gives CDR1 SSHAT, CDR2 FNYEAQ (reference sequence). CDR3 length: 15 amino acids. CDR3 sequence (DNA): TGTGCTAGCAGCTTATCTCCAGGGACCCCGGATACGCAGGATTTT. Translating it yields CASSLSPGTPDTQDF.

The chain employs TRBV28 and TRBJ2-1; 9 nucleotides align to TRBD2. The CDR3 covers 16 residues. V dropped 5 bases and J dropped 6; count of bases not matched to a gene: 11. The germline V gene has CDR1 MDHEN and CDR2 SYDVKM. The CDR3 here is CASSPGREGLGNEQFF. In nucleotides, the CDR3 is TGTGCCAGCAGTCCCGGGCGGGAGGGCCTGGGCAATGAGCAGTTCTTC.

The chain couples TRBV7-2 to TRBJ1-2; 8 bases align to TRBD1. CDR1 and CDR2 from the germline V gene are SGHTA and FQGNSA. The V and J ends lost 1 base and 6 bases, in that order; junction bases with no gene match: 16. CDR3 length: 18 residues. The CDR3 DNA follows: TGTGCCAGCAGCTTAGGCGGGCTGTCAGGGGGCGTAGAAGATGGCTACACCTTC. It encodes CASSLGGLSGGVEDGYTF.

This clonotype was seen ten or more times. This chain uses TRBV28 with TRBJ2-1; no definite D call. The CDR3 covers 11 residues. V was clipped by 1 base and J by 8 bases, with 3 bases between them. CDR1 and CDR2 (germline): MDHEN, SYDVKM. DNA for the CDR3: TGTGCCAGCAGTTTATATTATGAGCAGTTCTTC. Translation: CASSLYYEQFF.

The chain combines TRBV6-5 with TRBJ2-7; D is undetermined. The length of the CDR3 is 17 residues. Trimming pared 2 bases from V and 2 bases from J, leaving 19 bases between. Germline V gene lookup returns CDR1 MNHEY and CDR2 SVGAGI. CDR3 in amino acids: CASSYASDNLLTYEQYF. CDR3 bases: TGTGCCAGCAGTTACGCCAGTGATAACCTACTTACCTACGAGCAGTACTTC.

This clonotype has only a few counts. This chain's CDR3 is CASSPSPDRGQFF. CDR3 bases: TGTGCCAGCAGCCCAAGCCCCGACAGGGGGCAGTTCTTC. The rearrangement joins TRBV6-1 to TRBJ2-1; 8 bases map to TRBD1. Germline CDR1 is MNHNS and CDR2 is SASEGT. V shed 6 bases and J 12 bases; nucleotides not matched to a gene: 10. The CDR3 length is 13 residues.

The chain's CDR3 is CASESGTDLNTEAFF. CDR3 nucleotides: TGTGCCAGTGAATCCGGGACGGACCTCAACACTGAAGCTTTCTTT. The chain recombines TRBV19 with TRBJ1-1; the D gene is possibly TRBD1 (5 bases). The CDR3 length is 15 residues. Germline assignment: CDR1 LNHDA and CDR2 SQIVND (reference sequence). V was trimmed by 8 bases and J by 2 bases, leaving 18 bases between them. Full variable domain (outside the CDR3, taken from reference TRBV19 and TRBJ1-1): DGGITQSPKYLFRKEGQNVTLSCEQNLNHDAMYWYRQDPGQGLRLIYYSQIVNDFQKGDIAEGYSVSREKKESFPLTVTSAQKNPTAFYLCASESGTDLNTEAFFGQGTRLTVV.